The 28 T cell receptor beta chains below all came from one sample that was sequenced in a study of identifying expanded T cells in peripheral blood. Clones were read by immunoSEQ multiplex PCR, and TCRdb kept only the in-frame ones, dropping some. The table shows 95,000 to 100,000 clones, with around 88% occurring only once. Input material: blood. The source is a person between 18 and 75 years old in good health.

The CDR3 reads CASRSGATYNEQFF. CDR3 nucleotide sequence: TGTGCCAGCCGATCGGGGGCGACCTACAATGAGCAGTTCTTC. The chain has TRBV2 and TRBJ2-1; D possibly uses TRBD1 or TRBD2 (6 bases each). The ends were cut back, 8 bases at V and 2 bases at J, with 13 bases in the middle. CDR1 and CDR2 (germline): SNHLY, FYNNEI. The CDR3 loop spans 14 amino acids. The complete variable domain, with remaining parts taken from reference TRBV2 and TRBJ2-1, reads EPEVTQTPSHQVTQMGQEVILRCVPISNHLYFYWYRQILGQKVEFLVSFYNNEISEKSEIFDDQFSVERPDGSNFTLKIRSTKLEDSAMYFCASRSGATYNEQFFGPGTRLTVL.

The chain combines TRBV4-3 with TRBJ1-4, with D perhaps matching TRBD1 (5 bases). CDR1 is LGHNA and CDR2 is YSLEER in the germline V gene. The CDR3 has 15 residues. Trimming left V 0 bases short and J 12 bases short, with 17 bases between. The CDR3 DNA is TGCGCCAGCAGCCAAGATCGGGCCTCCCAGGGTGAACTGTTTTTT. This codes for CASSQDRASQGELFF.

The chain links TRBV28 to TRBJ2-3; 8 bases fit TRBD2. CDR3 length: 15 residues. With 5 bases clipped from V and 0 bases from J, the junction kept 4 bases outside the gene matches. Looked up from germline, CDR1 is MDHEN and CDR2 is SYDVKM. CDR3 nucleotide sequence: TGTGCCAGCAGTGTACTAGCGGCAAGCACAGATACGCAGTATTTT. This sequence encodes CASSVLAASTDTQYF.

This sequence joins TRBV19 and TRBJ1-5; 7 bases are shared with TRBD1. The ends lost 7 bases at V and 5 bases at J; junction bases unmatched: 8. CDR3 length: 14 amino acids. In germline, CDR1 is LNHDA, CDR2 SQIVND (reference sequence). Here the CDR3 DNA reads TGTGCCAGTACCCCGGACAGGATATATCAGCCCCAGCATTTT. Encoded protein: CASTPDRIYQPQHF.

The chain has TRBV15 and TRBJ2-5; no reliable D call. CDR3 length: 12 residues. Germline CDR1 is LNHNV and CDR2 is YYDKDF (reference sequence). V lost 4 bases to trimming and J lost 1 base, with 4 bases between them. CDR3 loop: CATSKAQETQYF. CDR3 DNA: TGTGCCACCAGCAAAGCCCAAGAGACCCAGTACTTC.

The chain joins TRBV6-6 to TRBJ1-1; D uncertain. The V gene's germline CDR1 is MNHNY and CDR2 SVGAGI (reference sequence). CDR3 size: 15 residues. Trimming took off 6 bases at V and 1 base at J, with 15 bases between the two ends. CDR3 DNA sequence: TGTGCCAGCAGCCTCCTGGGGTGGGGGAACACTGAAGCTTTCTTT. Translation: CASSLLGWGNTEAFF.

This chain uses TRBV7-2 with TRBJ1-1; D unclear. Trimming cost V 6 bases and J 4 bases, with 9 bases left between them. Germline assignment: CDR1 SGHTA and CDR2 FQGNSA. The CDR3 is 12 residues long. The DNA for the CDR3 is TGTGCCAGCAGACTTATGGGCACTGAAGCTTTCTTT. Residues: CASRLMGTEAFF.

J is TRBJ1-6 and V is TRBV10-2; D gene ambiguous. This CDR3 spans 16 amino acids. The V and J ends lost 0 bases and 8 bases respectively, with 14 bases between them. The germline V gene encodes CDR1 WSHSY and CDR2 SAAADI. For the CDR3, the DNA is TGCGCCAGCAGTGAGTCGAGTACGGGGTGGGATTCACCCCTCCACTTT. This sequence encodes CASSESSTGWDSPLHF.

The chain couples TRBV9 to TRBJ1-1; a weak D match, TRBD1 (6 bases). This CDR3 is built from 13 residues. V was shortened by 4 bases and J by 1 base, with 8 bases between the two germline ends. Germline V gene lookup returns CDR1 SGDLS and CDR2 YYNGEE. The CDR3 nucleotides read TGTGCCAGCAGCCGAGGGGGGAACACTGAAGCTTTCTTT. It specifies CASSRGGNTEAFF.

This clone was counted only a few times. V and J are TRBV7-9 and TRBJ1-5; D call uncertain. The V and J ends lost 5 bases and 7 bases respectively, with 15 bases between them. The CDR3 spans 14 residues. Germline-derived CDR1 and CDR2 are SEHNR and FQNEAQ (reference sequence). The CDR3 spells CASSRGLGEQPQHF. For the CDR3, the DNA is TGTGCCAGCAGCCGAGGCCTAGGCGAGCAGCCCCAGCATTTT. Combining the CDR3 with reference TRBV7-9 and TRBJ1-5 gives the whole variable domain DTGVSQNPRHKITKRGQNVTFRCDPISEHNRLYWYRQTLGQGPEFLTYFQNEAQLEKSRLLSDRFSAERPKGSFSTLEIQRTEQGDSAMYLCASSRGLGEQPQHFGDGTRLSIL.

The rearrangement uses TRBV28 and TRBJ2-5; 8 bases fit TRBD1. Germline CDR1 MDHEN, CDR2 SYDVKM. The CDR3 totals 14 residues. V was clipped by 3 bases and J by 5 bases; unmatched bases: 5. The DNA of the CDR3 is TGTGCCAGCAGTTTCCGGACAGGGAACGAGACCCAGTACTTC. Protein sequence: CASSFRTGNETQYF.

The genes are TRBV7-2 and TRBJ2-1; unclear D gene. Per germline, CDR1 SGHTA and CDR2 FQGNSA. V was cut by 4 bases and J by 8 bases, with 6 bases left in between. The CDR3 spans 11 residues. The CDR3 is CASSSWDEQFF. CDR3 sequence (DNA): TGTGCCAGCAGCTCCTGGGATGAGCAGTTCTTC.

This rearrangement joins TRBV5-4 to TRBJ2-7; D might be TRBD1 (5 bases). V was trimmed by 4 bases and J by 3 bases, leaving 17 bases between them. This CDR3 region has 15 residues. Germline V CDR1 and CDR2: SGHNT, YYREEE (reference sequence). The CDR3 protein is CASSQDKSFGYEQYF. CDR3 DNA sequence: TGTGCCAGCAGCCAGGACAAGTCCTTCGGCTACGAGCAGTACTTC.

The chain has TRBV5-1 and TRBJ1-1; possible D gene TRBD1, 5 bases. Between the trimmed V and J ends, which lost 0 bases and 5 bases, there was a span of 14 bases. In germline, CDR1 is SGHRS, CDR2 YFSETQ. The CDR3 is 15 amino acids. CDR3 nucleotides: TGCGCCAGCAGCTTGGACAGTCTGGGGGTGACTGAAGCTTTCTTT. The encoded protein is CASSLDSLGVTEAFF.

The CDR3 region has the DNA TGTGCCAGCTTAGCAGGTCTTGGTTACACTGAAGCTTTCTTT. Translation gives CASLAGLGYTEAFF. The chain uses TRBV2 and TRBJ1-1; D call uncertain. The CDR3 covers 14 residues. V was shortened by 8 bases and J by 3 bases, with 16 bases between the two germline ends. CDR1 is SNHLY and CDR2 is FYNNEI in the germline V gene. Complete variable domain (other parts from reference TRBV2 and TRBJ1-1): EPEVTQTPSHQVTQMGQEVILRCVPISNHLYFYWYRQILGQKVEFLVSFYNNEISEKSEIFDDQFSVERPDGSNFTLKIRSTKLEDSAMYFCASLAGLGYTEAFFGQGTRLTVV.

The V call is TRBV13, the J call TRBJ1-1, with D possibly matching TRBD1 (6 bases). The germline V and J ends were trimmed by 5 bases and 5 bases, with 12 bases remaining between them. The germline V gene encodes CDR1 PRHDT and CDR2 FYEKMQ (reference sequence). There are 13 residues in the CDR3. The CDR3 region is CASSIRRGTEAFF. Here the CDR3 DNA reads TGTGCCAGCAGCATCCGCAGGGGAACTGAAGCTTTCTTT.

The V call is TRBV9, the J call TRBJ1-1, with a tentative D call TRBD1 (5 bases). The CDR3 consists of 13 residues. The V end was cut by 3 bases, the J end by 6 bases, with 12 bases between. Germline V gene lookup returns CDR1 SGDLS and CDR2 YYNGEE. CDR3 region: CASSAPGRPEAFF. The CDR3 nucleotides read TGTGCCAGCAGCGCGCCAGGGCGTCCTGAAGCTTTCTTT.

The CDR3 DNA is TGTGCCACCGGCTCAGGGTCTGGGGCCAACGTCCTGACTTTC. Translation: CATGSGSGANVLTF. The chain carries TRBV10-3 and TRBJ2-6; maybe TRBD1 (5 bases). This CDR3 has 14 amino acids. Germline assignment: CDR1 ENHRY and CDR2 SYGVKD. V lost 10 bases and J lost 1, with 11 bases in between.

V usage is TRBV6-5 and J usage is TRBJ2-3; 8 bases are a match to TRBD1. The CDR3 length is 14 residues. V shed 4 bases and J 6 bases; nucleotides not matched to a gene: 6. Germline lookup yields CDR1 MNHEY and CDR2 SVGAGI. The DNA for the CDR3 is TGTGCCAGCAGTTCGCAGGGGGCTCGGGATACGCAGTATTTT. Residues: CASSSQGARDTQYF.

The gene calls are TRBV19 and TRBJ1-4; D remains ambiguous. The V end lost 3 bases, the J end lost 5 bases, and 13 bases lay between the germline ends. Germline CDR1 is LNHDA and CDR2 is SQIVND (reference sequence). The CDR3 totals 15 residues. The CDR3 coding sequence is TGTGCCAGTAGTATCCAGTCCGACTTGAATGAAAAACTGTTTTTT. This sequence encodes CASSIQSDLNEKLFF.

The rearrangement links TRBV6-5 to TRBJ1-5; D is unresolved. The germline V gene encodes CDR1 MNHEY and CDR2 SVGAGI. Trimming removed 7 bases from V and 7 bases from J, with 8 bases in between. CDR3 length: 11 residues. The CDR3 bases are TGTGCCAGCACCCCCCGGCAGCCCCAGCATTTT. Translation gives CASTPRQPQHF.

The table lists this clone with a count of one. The chain joins TRBV19 to TRBJ1-2, with a weak D call TRBD1 (6 bases). CDR1 and CDR2 from the germline V gene are LNHDA and SQIVND (reference sequence). Trimming removed 0 bases from V and 5 bases from J, with 13 bases in between. This CDR3 has 15 amino acids. The CDR3 here is CASSIDGPRGYGYTF. CDR3 nucleotide sequence: TGTGCCAGTAGTATAGATGGTCCCAGGGGTTATGGCTACACCTTC.

The chain is built from TRBV4-1 and TRBJ2-7, with D perhaps assigned TRBD1 or TRBD2 (5 bases each). The CDR3 consists of 15 residues. Trimming left V 0 bases short and J 3 bases short, with 12 bases between. CDR1 and CDR2 from the germline V gene are MGHRA and YSYEKL. In DNA, the CDR3 is TGCGCCAGCAGCCAAGATGAGGGGTTCCGCTACGAGCAGTACTTC. This gives the protein CASSQDEGFRYEQYF.

A single count supports this clone. The V gene is TRBV5-4, the J gene TRBJ1-1; D not certain. The CDR3 runs 11 residues. Germline loops: CDR1 SGHNT, CDR2 YYREEE (reference sequence). Trimming left V 4 bases short and J 2 bases short, with 3 bases between. This chain's CDR3 is CASSLNTEAFF. CDR3 DNA sequence: TGTGCCAGCAGCCTTAACACTGAAGCTTTCTTT.

This rearrangement joins TRBV4-3 to TRBJ1-1, with unresolved D. CDR3 size: 18 residues. CDR1 is LGHNA, CDR2 YSLEER, per germline. V was clipped by 2 bases and J by 1 base, with 20 bases between them. Here the CDR3 reads CASSQSPRDGGWNTEAFF. As DNA, the CDR3 is TGCGCCAGCAGCCAAAGTCCGAGAGACGGTGGGTGGAACACTGAAGCTTTCTTT.

V and J are TRBV9 and TRBJ1-2; 10 nucleotides line up with TRBD1. Germline trimming cut 4 bases from V and 4 bases from J; bases unmatched to any gene: 7. Germline assignment: CDR1 SGDLS and CDR2 YYNGEE. The CDR3 extends over 15 amino acids. This CDR3 is CASSRTGGSSYGYTF. The CDR3 DNA is TGTGCCAGCAGCCGGACAGGGGGGTCTTCCTATGGCTACACCTTC.

CDR3 sequence (DNA): TGTGCCAGCAGTTATTATGACAGGACCTACTTC. This codes for CASSYYDRTYF. The chain couples TRBV6-1 to TRBJ2-7; maybe TRBD1 (6 bases). Trimming took 5 bases from V and 13 from J, leaving 15 bases between them. Germline values: CDR1 MNHNS, CDR2 SASEGT. This CDR3 comprises 11 residues.

This clone showed up just once. The chain carries TRBV19 and TRBJ1-4, with 7 bases fitting TRBD1. J was trimmed by 1 base and V by 8 bases; bases with no gene match: 10. Germline CDR1 LNHDA, CDR2 SQIVND (reference sequence). The CDR3 has 16 residues. The CDR3, as DNA: TGTGCCAGTCGTGACAGGGAGGGGGTAACTAATGAAAAACTGTTTTTT. Residues: CASRDREGVTNEKLFF.